One and the same sample provided the 15 T cell receptor beta chains below, sequenced in a study of cytomegalovirus exposure and HLA in healthy donors. PCR amplification relied on 60 Vbeta primers (plus 13 Jbeta primers). The repertoire was sequenced with immunoSEQ multiplex PCR; TCRdb's copy has only in-frame clones and lacks some. The sample has 150,000 to 200,000 clones, around 80% seen once. The sequenced sample consisted of PBMCs. The receptor set was obtained from a man between 18 and 29 years old in good health and CMV-seronegative.

The rearrangement uses TRBV5-1 and TRBJ2-5, with D possibly matching TRBD1 (6 bases). The CDR3 covers 16 residues. From germline, CDR1 is SGHRS and CDR2 YFSETQ. Trimming removed 0 bases at V and 2 bases at J, with 14 bases between. CDR3 sequence (DNA): TGCGCCAGCAGCTTGGGCCCCACAGGGATACAAGAGACCCAGTACTTC. Encoded protein: CASSLGPTGIQETQYF.

The chain recombines TRBV28 with TRBJ2-2; D perhaps matches TRBD1 (6 bases). This CDR3 has 15 amino acids. With 6 bases removed from V and 3 bases from J, the gap between germline ends came to 14 bases. Germline V gives CDR1 MDHEN, CDR2 SYDVKM. CDR3 loop: CASSTAAGDTGELFF. CDR3 bases: TGTGCCAGCAGCACAGCCGCAGGGGACACCGGGGAGCTGTTTTTT.

The J gene is TRBJ2-1, the V gene TRBV30; 9 nucleotides match TRBD2. CDR1 is GTSNPN, CDR2 SVGIG, per germline (reference sequence). Unmatched junction bases numbered 11, after V lost 5 bases and J lost 12 bases. This CDR3 spans 13 amino acids. The CDR3 sequence is CAWAGSGRSGQFF. The CDR3 DNA reads as TGTGCCTGGGCCGGGAGCGGGAGGTCGGGGCAGTTCTTC. Together with reference TRBV30 and TRBJ2-1, the CDR3 gives the full variable domain: SQTIHQWPATLVQPVGSPLSLECTVEGTSNPNLYWYRQAAGRGLQLLFYSVGIGQISSEVPQNLSASRPQDRQFILSSKKLLLSDSGFYLCAWAGSGRSGQFFGPGTRLTVL.

V usage is TRBV6-4 and J usage is TRBJ2-7, with 9 bases identical to TRBD2. The length of the CDR3 is 14 residues. Germline assignment: CDR1 MRHNA and CDR2 SNTAGT. Trimming removed 4 bases from V and 1 base from J; junction bases left unmatched: 2. The CDR3 here is CASSATSGSYEQYF. The CDR3, as DNA: TGTGCCAGCAGTGCGACTAGCGGATCCTACGAGCAGTACTTC.

This clone was seen just once. The V and J genes are TRBV13 and TRBJ2-1, with a possible D match to TRBD2 (6 bases). The CDR3 consists of 15 residues. Germline V gene sequence: CDR1 PRHDT, CDR2 FYEKMQ (reference sequence). The V end lost 4 bases, the J end lost 10 bases, and 20 bases lay between the germline ends. The CDR3 DNA follows: TGTGCCAGCAGCTCTGGGACTGGGAGCGGCAGGGAGCAGTTCTTC. This gives the protein CASSSGTGSGREQFF. Full variable domain (outside the CDR3, taken from reference TRBV13 and TRBJ2-1): AAGVIQSPRHLIKEKRETATLKCYPIPRHDTVYWYQQGPGQDPQFLISFYEKMQSDKGSIPDRFSAQQFSDYHSELNMSSLELGDSALYFCASSSGTGSGREQFFGPGTRLTVL.

This clone was counted between two and nine times. The chain couples TRBV14 to TRBJ2-1, with TRBD1 as a possible D gene (5 bases). Germline V gives CDR1 SGHDN, CDR2 FVKESK. Trimming removed 2 bases from V and 15 bases from J, with 17 bases in between. The CDR3 runs 13 residues. The CDR3: CASSQSSGRVWFF. DNA for the CDR3: TGTGCCAGCAGCCAATCATCTGGCAGGGTGTGGTTCTTC.

The CDR3 nucleotides are TGTGCCAGCAGTCCCGCAGACAGGCCCGCCTACAATGAGCAGTTCTTC. This codes for CASSPADRPAYNEQFF. V gene TRBV6-6 combines with J gene TRBJ2-1; perhaps TRBD1 as D (6 bases). Between the trimmed V and J ends, which lost 5 bases and 2 bases, there was a span of 16 bases. The CDR3 has 16 amino acids. The germline CDR1 and CDR2 sequences are MNHNY and SVGAGI (reference sequence).

The gene calls are TRBV28 and TRBJ2-2, with D possibly matching TRBD2 (5 bases). V lost 5 bases to trimming and J lost 2 bases, with 12 bases between them. Germline values: CDR1 MDHEN, CDR2 SYDVKM. This CDR3 spans 15 amino acids. The CDR3 protein is CASSVRRANTGELFF. In DNA, the CDR3 is TGTGCCAGCAGTGTTAGGCGGGCCAACACCGGGGAGCTGTTTTTT.

This chain joins TRBV5-4 and TRBJ2-5; TRBD1 might be the D (5 bases). Germline V gene lookup returns CDR1 SGHNT and CDR2 YYREEE (reference sequence). Between the trimmed V and J ends, which lost 4 bases and 2 bases, there was a span of 9 bases. CDR3 length equals 13 residues. The chain's CDR3 is CASSLRDQETQYF. CDR3 nucleotide sequence: TGTGCCAGCAGCCTCAGGGATCAAGAGACCCAGTACTTC.

This clone turned up a few times. The rearrangement links TRBV4-2 to TRBJ2-6; 11 nucleotides line up with TRBD2. V lost 6 bases and J lost 0; bases outside the gene matches: 7. Germline V gene sequence: CDR1 LGHNA, CDR2 YNFKEQ. The CDR3 has 18 residues. The CDR3 loop is CASRKTSGAVSGANVLTF. CDR3 nucleotides: TGTGCCAGCAGGAAGACTAGCGGGGCTGTCTCTGGGGCCAACGTCCTGACTTTC.

The CDR3 here is CSVEGGQTNYGYTF. Written as DNA, the CDR3 is TGCAGCGTTGAAGGAGGGCAGACTAACTATGGCTACACCTTC. V and J are TRBV29-1 and TRBJ1-2; D remains ambiguous. This CDR3 has 14 residues. V lost 1 base to trimming and J lost 0 bases, with 9 bases between them. CDR1 SQVTM and CDR2 ANQGSEA come from the germline V gene.

In its sample, this clone was seen once. The chain has TRBV18 and TRBJ2-5; 7 nucleotides line up with TRBD2. The closer fit of TRBJ2-7 to the DNA end suggests the J call may be wrong. The CDR3 is 15 residues long. The germline V gene encodes CDR1 KGHSH and CDR2 LQKENI. The CDR3 coding sequence is TGTGCCAGCTCCGGGGTCGGGAGGAGCTCCTACGAGCAGTACTTC. Translating gives CASSGVGRSSYEQYF.

J is TRBJ2-1 and V is TRBV4-2; the D gene is possibly TRBD1 (7 bases). The V end was cut by 0 bases, the J end by 6 bases, with 15 bases between. The CDR3 extends over 16 amino acids. Germline assignment: CDR1 LGHNA and CDR2 YNFKEQ. CDR3 in DNA: TGTGCCAGCAGCCAAGAAGTGCAGGGGGGAGGCAATGAGCAGTTCTTC. Amino acid sequence: CASSQEVQGGGNEQFF.

The chain is built from TRBV4-3 and TRBJ1-2; 8 bases are shared with TRBD1. The CDR3 has 17 amino acids. Germline V lookup: CDR1 LGHNA, CDR2 YSLEER. Trimming at V came to 4 bases and at J to 4 bases, leaving 14 bases not matched to a gene. CDR3 residues: CASSLDLTGGGLYGYTF. CDR3 bases: TGCGCCAGCAGCCTAGATCTAACAGGGGGGGGTCTCTATGGCTACACCTTC.

This clone showed up just once. The V call is TRBV15, the J call TRBJ2-1; 7 bases fit TRBD1. CDR3 length: 16 amino acids. The germline V gene has CDR1 LNHNV and CDR2 YYDKDF (reference sequence). V shed 7 bases, J shed 2 bases, and the junction held 11 bases outside the gene matches. CDR3 amino acids: CATNLRGTEPYNEQFF. CDR3 coding DNA: TGTGCCACCAATCTAAGAGGGACAGAGCCCTACAATGAGCAGTTCTTC.